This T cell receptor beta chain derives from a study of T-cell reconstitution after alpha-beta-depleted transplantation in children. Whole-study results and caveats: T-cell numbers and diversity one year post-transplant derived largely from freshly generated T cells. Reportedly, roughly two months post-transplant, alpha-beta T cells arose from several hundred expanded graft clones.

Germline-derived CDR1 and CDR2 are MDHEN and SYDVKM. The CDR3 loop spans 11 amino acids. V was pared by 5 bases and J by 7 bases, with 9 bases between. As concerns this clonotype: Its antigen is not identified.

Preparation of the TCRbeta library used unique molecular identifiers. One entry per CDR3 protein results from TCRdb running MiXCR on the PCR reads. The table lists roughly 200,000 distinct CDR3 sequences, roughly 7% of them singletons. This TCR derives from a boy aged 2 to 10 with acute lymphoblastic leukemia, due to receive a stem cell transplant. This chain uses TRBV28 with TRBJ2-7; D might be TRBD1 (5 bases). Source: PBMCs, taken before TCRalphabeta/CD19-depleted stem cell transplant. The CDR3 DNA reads TGTGCCAGCAGTGACAGTCGTGAGCAGTACTTC. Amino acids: CASSDSREQYF.